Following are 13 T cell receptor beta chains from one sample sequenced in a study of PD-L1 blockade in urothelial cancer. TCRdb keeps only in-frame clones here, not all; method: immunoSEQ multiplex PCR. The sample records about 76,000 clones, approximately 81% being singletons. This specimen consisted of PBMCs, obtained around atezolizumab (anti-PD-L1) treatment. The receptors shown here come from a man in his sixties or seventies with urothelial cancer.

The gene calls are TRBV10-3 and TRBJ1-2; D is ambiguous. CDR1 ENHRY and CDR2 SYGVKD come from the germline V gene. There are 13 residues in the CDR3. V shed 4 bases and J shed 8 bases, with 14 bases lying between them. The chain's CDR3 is CAISVGDWRGYTF. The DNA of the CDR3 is TGTGCCATCAGTGTCGGGGATTGGAGAGGCTACACCTTC.

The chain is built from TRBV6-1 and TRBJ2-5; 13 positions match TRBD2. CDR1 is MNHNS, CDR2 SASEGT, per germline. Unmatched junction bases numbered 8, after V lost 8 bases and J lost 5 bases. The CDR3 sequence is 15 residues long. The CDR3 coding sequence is TGTGCCAGCTCCCGGACTAGCGGGAGTGGTGAGACCCAGTACTTC. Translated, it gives CASSRTSGSGETQYF.

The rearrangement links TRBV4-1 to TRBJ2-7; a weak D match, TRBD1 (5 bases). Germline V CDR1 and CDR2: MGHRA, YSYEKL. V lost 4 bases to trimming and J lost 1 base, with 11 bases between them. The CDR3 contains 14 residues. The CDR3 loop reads CASSPGQGSYEQYF. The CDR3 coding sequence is TGCGCCAGCAGCCCCGGCCAGGGTTCCTACGAGCAGTACTTC.

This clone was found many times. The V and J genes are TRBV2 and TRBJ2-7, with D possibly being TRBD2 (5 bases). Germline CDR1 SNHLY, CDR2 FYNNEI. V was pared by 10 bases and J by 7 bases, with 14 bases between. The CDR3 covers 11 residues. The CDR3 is CATRAPGEQYF. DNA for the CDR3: TGTGCCACTAGAGCGCCGGGGGAGCAGTACTTC.

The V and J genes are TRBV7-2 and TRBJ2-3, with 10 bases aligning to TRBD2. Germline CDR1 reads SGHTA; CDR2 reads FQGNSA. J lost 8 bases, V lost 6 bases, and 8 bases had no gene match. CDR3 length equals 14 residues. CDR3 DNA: TGTGCCAGCAGTTTAAGCGGGAGGGAGGGTACGCAGTATTTT. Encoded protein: CASSLSGREGTQYF. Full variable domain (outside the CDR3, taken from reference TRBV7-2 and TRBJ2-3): GAGVSQSPSNKVTEKGKDVELRCDPISGHTALYWYRQSLGQGLEFLIYFQGNSAPDKSGLPSDRFSAERTGGSVSTLTIQRTQQEDSAVYLCASSLSGREGTQYFGPGTRLTVL.

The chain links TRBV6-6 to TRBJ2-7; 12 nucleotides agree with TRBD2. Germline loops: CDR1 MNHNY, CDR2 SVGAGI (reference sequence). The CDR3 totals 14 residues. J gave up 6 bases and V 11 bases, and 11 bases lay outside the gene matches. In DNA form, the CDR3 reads TGTGCCTGCGGAGCCGGGACTAGCGGGTTCGAGCAGTACTTC. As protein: CACGAGTSGFEQYF.

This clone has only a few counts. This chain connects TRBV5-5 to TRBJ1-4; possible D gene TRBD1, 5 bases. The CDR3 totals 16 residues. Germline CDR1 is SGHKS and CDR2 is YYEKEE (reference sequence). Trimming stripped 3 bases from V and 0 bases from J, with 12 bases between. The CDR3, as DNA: TGTGCCAGCAGCTCGGCGGGGGGTGCAACTAATGAAAAACTGTTTTTT. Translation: CASSSAGGATNEKLFF.

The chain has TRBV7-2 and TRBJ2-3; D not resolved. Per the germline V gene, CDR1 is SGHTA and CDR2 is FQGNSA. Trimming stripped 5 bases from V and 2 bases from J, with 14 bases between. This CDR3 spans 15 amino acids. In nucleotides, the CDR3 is TGTGCCAGCAGCCCCCAAGCCCTAAACACAGATACGCAGTATTTT. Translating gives CASSPQALNTDTQYF.

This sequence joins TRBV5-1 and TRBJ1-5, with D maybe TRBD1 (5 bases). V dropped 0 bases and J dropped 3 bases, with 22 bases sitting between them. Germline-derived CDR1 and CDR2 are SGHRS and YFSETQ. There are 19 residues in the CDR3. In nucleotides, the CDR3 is TGCGCCAGCAGCTTGGACAGAGGGAGGGGAATTAGGGACAATCAGCCCCAGCATTTT. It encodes CASSLDRGRGIRDNQPQHF.

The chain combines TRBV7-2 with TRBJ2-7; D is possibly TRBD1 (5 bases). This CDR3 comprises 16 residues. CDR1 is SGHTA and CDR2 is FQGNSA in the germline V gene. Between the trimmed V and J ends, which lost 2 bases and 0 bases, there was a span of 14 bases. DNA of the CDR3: TGTGCCAGCAGCTTAACCTCTTTGGACATCTCCTACGAGCAGTACTTC. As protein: CASSLTSLDISYEQYF.

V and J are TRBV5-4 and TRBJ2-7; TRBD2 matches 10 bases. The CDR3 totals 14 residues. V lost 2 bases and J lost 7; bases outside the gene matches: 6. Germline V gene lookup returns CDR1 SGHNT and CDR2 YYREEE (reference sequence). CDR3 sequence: CASSFASGSLEQYF. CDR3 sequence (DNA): TGTGCCAGCAGCTTCGCTAGCGGGAGTTTGGAGCAGTACTTC.

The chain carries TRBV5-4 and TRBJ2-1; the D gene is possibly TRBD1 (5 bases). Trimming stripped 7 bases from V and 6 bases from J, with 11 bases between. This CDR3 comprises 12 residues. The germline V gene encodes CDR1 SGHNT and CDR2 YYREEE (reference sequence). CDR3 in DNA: TGTGCCAGCGAAAGGGGCCGCAATGAGCAGTTCTTC. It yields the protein CASERGRNEQFF.

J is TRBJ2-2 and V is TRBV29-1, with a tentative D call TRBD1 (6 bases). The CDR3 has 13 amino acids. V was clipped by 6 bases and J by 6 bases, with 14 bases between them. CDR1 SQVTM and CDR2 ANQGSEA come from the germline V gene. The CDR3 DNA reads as TGCAGCGTGGTACTACAGGGCGCCGGGGAGCTGTTTTTT. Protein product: CSVVLQGAGELFF.